The T cell receptor (beta chain) under discussion was sequenced for a study of T cell changes during pregnancy in multiple sclerosis. The CDR3 is made up of 16 amino acids. The trim removed 4 bases at V and 1 base at J, leaving 6 bases unmatched. CDR1 MGHRA and CDR2 YSYEKL come from the germline V gene. The method was immunoSEQ multiplex PCR; TCRdb's version includes in-frame clones alone and lacks a portion of them. This repertoire shows approximately 66,000 clones, around nine tenths found once; its top ten account for roughly 5%. The receptor was derived from a female donor with multiple sclerosis, enrolled in a pregnancy study. The chain employs TRBV4-1 and TRBJ2-1, with 8 nucleotides matching TRBD1. The sample in question was CD8+ T cells from peripheral blood mononuclear cells, obtained before pregnancy. CDR3 residues: CASSLLTGESYNEQFF. The CDR3 DNA reads as TGCGCCAGCAGCCTACTGACAGGGGAGTCCTACAATGAGCAGTTCTTC.